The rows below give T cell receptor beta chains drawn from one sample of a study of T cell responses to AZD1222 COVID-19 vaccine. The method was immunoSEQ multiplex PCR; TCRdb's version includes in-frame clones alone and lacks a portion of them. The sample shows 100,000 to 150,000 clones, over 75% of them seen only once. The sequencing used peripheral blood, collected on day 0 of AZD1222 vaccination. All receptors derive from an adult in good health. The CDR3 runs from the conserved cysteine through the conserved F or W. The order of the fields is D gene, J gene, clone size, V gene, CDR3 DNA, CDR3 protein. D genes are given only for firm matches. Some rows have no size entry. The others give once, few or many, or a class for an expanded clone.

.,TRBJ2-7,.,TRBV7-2,TGTGCCAGCAGCTTCTTCGCGGGACTTTCCTACGAGCAGTACTTC,CASSFFAGLSYEQYF
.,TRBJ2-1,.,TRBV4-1,TGCGCCAGCAGCCAAGAACTGACTAGCTACAATGAGCAGTTCTTC,CASSQELTSYNEQFF
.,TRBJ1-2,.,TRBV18,TGTGCCAGCTCACCACCACCTGCTAACTATGGCTACACCTTC,CASSPPPANYGYTF
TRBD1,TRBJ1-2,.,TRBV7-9,TGTGCCAGCACCCGGACAGGGATAACCTATGGCTACACCTTC,CASTRTGITYGYTF
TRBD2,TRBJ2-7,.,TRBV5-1,TGCGCCAGTTCCGACGGGAGTAGCGGGCCGACCTACGAGCAGTACTTC,CASSDGSSGPTYEQYF
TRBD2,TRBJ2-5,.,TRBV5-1,TGCGCCAGCAGCCCCGTAGCGGGGGGTGCCGAGACCCAGTACTTC,CASSPVAGGAETQYF
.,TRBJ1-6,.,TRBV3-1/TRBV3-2,TGTGCCAGCACCCAAGGAGGGTTAGGTTCACCCCTCCACTTT,CASTQGGLGSPLHF
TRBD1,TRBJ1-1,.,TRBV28,TGTGCCAGCAGGATCCGGACAGGGAGGAACACTGAAGCTTTCTTT,CASRIRTGRNTEAFF
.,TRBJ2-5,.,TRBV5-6,TGTGCCAGCAGCTTGACCTGGGGGGAGACCCAGTACTTC,CASSLTWGETQYF
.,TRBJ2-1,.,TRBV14,TGTGCCAGCAGCCAATACCAGCTAGGAGCCTCGTACAATGAGCAGTTCTTC,CASSQYQLGASYNEQFF
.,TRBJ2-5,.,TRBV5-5,TGTGCCAGCAGCTCGAGGCCTGGAGAGACCCAGTACTTC,CASSSRPGETQYF
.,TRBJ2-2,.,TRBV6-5,TGTGCCAGCACTCTTTTTGGGGGGGCCCCCGGGGAGCTGTTTTTT,CASTLFGGAPGELFF
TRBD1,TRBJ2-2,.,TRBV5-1,TGCGCCAGCAGCATAGGACAGGGCACGAACACCGGGGAGCTGTTTTTT,CASSIGQGTNTGELFF
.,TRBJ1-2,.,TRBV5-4,TGTGCCAGCAGCTTGCAAGGGGATCGAGGCTACACCTTC,CASSLQGDRGYTF
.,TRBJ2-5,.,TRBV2,TGTGCCAGCAGAACCCGACAGGAAGAGACCCAGTACTTC,CASRTRQEETQYF
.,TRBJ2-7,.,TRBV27,TGTGCCAGCAGTTCCCGTGGCCCCTTCGTCCAGTACTTC,CASSSRGPFVQYF
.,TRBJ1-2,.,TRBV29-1,TGCAGCGTTGTTGAGCATAACTATGGCTACACCTTC,CSVVEHNYGYTF
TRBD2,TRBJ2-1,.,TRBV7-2,TGTGCCAGCAGTCGGAGGGAGGGGAAAAATGAGCAGTTCTTC,CASSRREGKNEQFF
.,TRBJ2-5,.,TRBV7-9,TGTGCCAGCAGCTTAAAAACACACGGGAAGAGCCAAGAGACCCAGTACTTC,CASSLKTHGKSQETQYF
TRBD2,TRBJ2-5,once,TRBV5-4,TGTGCCAGCAGCTTTAATAGCGGGGCGGGACAAGAGACCCAGTACTTC,CASSFNSGAGQETQYF
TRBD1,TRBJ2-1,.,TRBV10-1,TGCGCCAGCAGCGACAGGGACCTGAATTACAATGAGCAGTTCTTC,CASSDRDLNYNEQFF
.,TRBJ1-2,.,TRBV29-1,TGCAGCGTTGTTGGGGGGAACTATGGCTACACCTTC,CSVVGGNYGYTF
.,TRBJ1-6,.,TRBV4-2,TGTGCCAGCAGCCAAGGGCAGGATAATTCACCCCTCCACTTT,CASSQGQDNSPLHF
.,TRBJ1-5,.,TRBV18,TGTGCCAGCTCACCAGGGATGAGTAACAATCAGCCCCAGCATTTT,CASSPGMSNNQPQHF
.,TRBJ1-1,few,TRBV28,TGTGCCAGCAGTTTGGCGCACACTGAAGCTTTCTTT,CASSLAHTEAFF
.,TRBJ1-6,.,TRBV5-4,TGTGCCAGCAGCTTGGATGGAGGGGTTGTTGGGTCACCCCTCCACTTT,CASSLDGGVVGSPLHF
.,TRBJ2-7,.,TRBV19,TGTGCCAGTGCCTTCCTCCTAGGCTACGAGCAGTACTTC,CASAFLLGYEQYF
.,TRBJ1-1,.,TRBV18,TGTGCCAGCTCACCACCCCGACAGGCCGCCACTGAAGCTTTCTTT,CASSPPRQAATEAFF
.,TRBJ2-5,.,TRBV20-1,TGCAGTGCCCTGCCGGATGAGACCCAGTACTTC,CSALPDETQYF
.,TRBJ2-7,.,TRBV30,TGTGCCTGGAGTGTTGGGGGGAGTGGGCAGGGGAAGTTAGGGCAGTACTTC,CAWSVGGSGQGKLGQYF
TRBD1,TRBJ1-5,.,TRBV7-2,TGTGCCAGCAGCGGACAGGGTGGCTTCAATCAGCCCCAGCATTTT,CASSGQGGFNQPQHF
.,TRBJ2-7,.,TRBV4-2,TGTGCCAGCAGCCAAGAGGGGATCTCCTACGAGCAGTACTTC,CASSQEGISYEQYF
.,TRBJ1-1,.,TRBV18,TGTGCCAGCTCACCAAGGAGTTTTGAAGCTTTCTTT,CASSPRSFEAFF
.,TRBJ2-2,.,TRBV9,TGTGCCAGCAGCGTAGTAGGGGCCCCTAACACCGGGGAGCTGTTTTTT,CASSVVGAPNTGELFF
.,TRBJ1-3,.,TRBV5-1,TGCGCCAGCAGCTTGGACGGTGGAAACACCATATATTTT,CASSLDGGNTIYF
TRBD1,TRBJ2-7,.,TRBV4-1,TGCGCCAGCAGCCAAGTACAGGGGGGCGAGCAGTACTTC,CASSQVQGGEQYF
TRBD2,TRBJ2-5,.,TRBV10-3,TGTGCCATCAGTGCGGGACTAGCGGGAGGAGGGGGTAGGGAGACCCAGTACTTC,CAISAGLAGGGGRETQYF
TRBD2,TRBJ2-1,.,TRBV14,TGTGCCAGCAGCCAAGTTATGCGGGAGGGCCGCAATGAGCAGTTCTTC,CASSQVMREGRNEQFF
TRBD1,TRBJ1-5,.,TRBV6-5,TGTGCCAGCAGTTACGGACAGGGGGATCAGCCCCAGCATTTT,CASSYGQGDQPQHF
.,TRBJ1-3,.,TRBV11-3,TGTGCCAGCAGCGAGGGTTTTGATGGAAACACCATATATTTT,CASSEGFDGNTIYF
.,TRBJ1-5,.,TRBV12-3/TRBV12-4,TGTGCCAGCAGTTTAACGGGGAGTCAGCCCCAGCATTTT,CASSLTGSQPQHF
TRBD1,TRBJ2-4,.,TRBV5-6,TGTGCCAGCAGCCTTCCTGGGACAGGGAGGGACATTCAGTACTTC,CASSLPGTGRDIQYF
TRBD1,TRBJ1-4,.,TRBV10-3,TGTGCCATCAGCGAATCTCGGACAGGGTCGACTGAAAAACTGTTTTTT,CAISESRTGSTEKLFF
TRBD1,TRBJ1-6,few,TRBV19,TGTGCCAGTAGCACGACAGGGGGTAATTCACCCCTCCACTTT,CASSTTGGNSPLHF
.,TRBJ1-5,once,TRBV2,TGTGCCAGCAGCCTCCTGGGCAGCAATAGCAATCAGCCCCAGCATTTT,CASSLLGSNSNQPQHF
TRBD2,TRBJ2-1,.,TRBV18,TGTGCCAGCTCACCTGCCGGGGGGGGTTACAATGAGCAGTTCTTC,CASSPAGGGYNEQFF
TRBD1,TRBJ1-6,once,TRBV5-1,TGCGCCAGCAGCCCGAGGGGGCTTGGGTCCTATAATTCACCCCTCCACTTT,CASSPRGLGSYNSPLHF
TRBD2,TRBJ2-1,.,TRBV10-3,TGTGCCATCAGTGGCCCTGGACGGGGGACTAGAGCATCTGAGCAGTTCTTC,CAISGPGRGTRASEQFF
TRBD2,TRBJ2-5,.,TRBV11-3,TGTGCCAGCAGCCTCGGGACTAGCGGGGGATCGGGAGAGACCCAGTACTTC,CASSLGTSGGSGETQYF
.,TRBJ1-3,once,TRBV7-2,TGTGCCAGCAGCTTAAAGGCAGATGGAAACACCATATATTTT,CASSLKADGNTIYF
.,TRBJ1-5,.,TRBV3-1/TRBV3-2,TGTGCCAGCAGCCAGCGGGAGTTCAATCAGCCCCAGCATTTT,CASSQREFNQPQHF
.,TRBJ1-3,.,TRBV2,TGTGCCAGCAGGGGCTGGGAAACAGGAAACACCATATATTTT,CASRGWETGNTIYF